One sample yielded the 8 T cell receptor beta chains listed below, sequenced in a study of shared clonotypes between healthy human individuals. TCRdb keeps only in-frame clones here, not all; method: immunoSEQ multiplex PCR. The data show 660,000 or so clones, about 96% seen once. CD45RO-negative, CCR7-selected cells formed the naive CD8 fraction, which excluded terminally differentiated effector memory CD45RA+ cells. Input material: naive CD8+ T cells sorted from blood. The receptors were gathered from a woman in her twenties or thirties in good health.

The V and J genes are TRBV10-3 and TRBJ1-2, with TRBD1 as a possible D gene (5 bases). Trimming took off 3 bases at V and 6 bases at J, with 14 bases between the two ends. The CDR3 sequence is 14 residues long. Germline CDR1 reads ENHRY; CDR2 reads SYGVKD. The chain's CDR3 is CAISDRDGRNGYTF. CDR3 DNA: TGTGCCATCAGTGATCGGGACGGTCGGAATGGCTACACCTTC.

This clone appeared a single time. J is TRBJ2-7 and V is TRBV7-9; D might be TRBD2 (6 bases). Trimming took off 0 bases at V and 4 bases at J, with 10 bases between the two ends. This CDR3 is 14 amino acids long. Germline V gives CDR1 SEHNR, CDR2 FQNEAQ (reference sequence). As DNA, the CDR3 is TGTGCCAGCAGCTTAGCGGGGACTCCATACGAGCAGTACTTC. Its translation is CASSLAGTPYEQYF.

The V and J genes are TRBV4-2 and TRBJ2-1, with 8 bases that match TRBD2. This CDR3 spans 16 amino acids. In germline, CDR1 is LGHNA, CDR2 YNFKEQ. The J segment lost 4 bases and the V segment lost 3 bases, leaving 8 bases of the junction unmatched. The CDR3 here is CASSQSETSEYNEQFF. DNA of the CDR3: TGTGCCAGCAGCCAGAGCGAGACTAGCGAATACAATGAGCAGTTCTTC.

CDR3: CASVSTLYEQYF. Written as DNA, the CDR3 is TGTGCCAGCGTTTCTACTCTATACGAGCAGTACTTC. V is TRBV28 and J is TRBJ2-7; D is ambiguous. The CDR3 is 12 residues long. CDR1 MDHEN and CDR2 SYDVKM come from the germline V gene. V lost 8 bases and J lost 4, with 12 bases in between.

The chain is built from TRBV9 and TRBJ2-1; TRBD2 matches 8 bases. With V trimmed by 3 bases and J by 7 bases, 6 bases remained unmatched. The germline gives CDR1 SGDLS, CDR2 YYNGEE. The CDR3 consists of 14 residues. In DNA form, the CDR3 reads TGTGCCAGCAGCGGGCGACTAGCGCAAAATGAGCAGTTCTTC. This sequence encodes CASSGRLAQNEQFF.

The table lists this clone with a count of one. The chain carries TRBV2 and TRBJ2-1; D is undetermined. CDR1 and CDR2 (germline): SNHLY, FYNNEI. The V gene lost 5 bases and the J gene lost 5 bases, with 16 bases spanning the gap. The CDR3 covers 15 residues. The CDR3 loop reads CASSRGIRFDNEQFF. CDR3 nucleotides: TGTGCCAGCAGTAGAGGAATCCGATTTGACAATGAGCAGTTCTTC.

Remarks on this clone: Other nucleotide sequences in the sample specify the same CDR3. DNA for the CDR3: TGTGCCAGCAGTTTTGCTCAGCCCCAGCATTTT. Its protein product is CASSFAQPQHF. The rearrangement links TRBV28 to TRBJ1-5; D remains ambiguous. Germline assignment: CDR1 MDHEN and CDR2 SYDVKM. The CDR3 extends over 11 amino acids. V was cut by 3 bases and J by 6 bases, with 3 bases left in between. The whole variable domain, remainder taken from reference TRBV28 and TRBJ1-5, is DVKVTQSSRYLVKRTGEKVFLECVQDMDHENMFWYRQDPGLGLRLIYFSYDVKMKEKGDIPEGYSVSREKKERFSLILESASTNQTSMYLCASSFAQPQHFGDGTRLSIL.

This sequence joins TRBV5-4 and TRBJ2-7, with D maybe TRBD1 (5 bases). The V gene lost 0 bases and the J gene lost 2 bases, with 6 bases spanning the gap. Germline CDR1 and CDR2: SGHNT and YYREEE (reference sequence). The CDR3 is made up of 13 amino acids. The CDR3 loop is CASSLDRTYEQYF. The CDR3 nucleotides read TGTGCCAGCAGCTTGGACAGGACCTACGAGCAGTACTTC.